The entry below describes one T cell receptor beta chain. Some clones are missing from TCRdb's copy, which holds only in-frame ones; the method was immunoSEQ multiplex PCR. Of around 41,000 clones listed, 70% to 90% are singletons. This sample was taken from a study of T cells in localized non-small cell lung cancer. The V gene lost 4 bases and the J gene lost 6 bases, with 9 bases spanning the gap. CDR3 length: 12 residues. The germline V gene has CDR1 KGHSH and CDR2 LQKENI. The chain combines TRBV18 with TRBJ1-1; the D gene is possibly TRBD1 (6 bases). The specimen comprised peripheral blood, sampled before any cancer treatment. The clonotype comes from a woman between 18 and 55 years old with stage III lung adenocarcinoma. CDR3 coding DNA: TGTGCCAGCTCACAGGGGGTCTCTGAAGCTTTCTTT. It codes for CASSQGVSEAFF.